This T cell receptor (beta chain) stems from a study of regulatory T cells in long-lasting Graves disease. Study-wide background: Recently diagnosed Graves' patients had received antithyroid drugs for under 3 months. Study-wide results and limits: Thyroid tissue went unexamined; only peripheral blood was analyzed. Persistent cases of Graves' showed reduced TCR diversity relative to newly diagnosed patients.

Time point defined: newly diagnosed GD, antithyroid drugs for less than 3 months. PBMC-extracted RNA yielded the TCR library. This CDR3 has 16 residues. Germline V lookup: CDR1 PRHDT, CDR2 FYEKMQ (reference sequence). Turning to this clonotype: The antigen remains undetermined. At one end, the junction sequence differs from germline, possibly due to a read error.

Arm-PCR of CDR3 regions and iRepertoire HTBI primers were the basis on which TCR beta libraries were built. Using its own MiXCR run on the multiplex PCR reads, TCRdb lists one record per CDR3 protein. Of under 300,000 distinct CDR3 sequences listed, around a sixth are singletons. The same specimen was also included in a second study, on T cells in Graves' hyperthyroidism and ophthalmopathy. This second report adds: Disease duration under 2 months; hyperthyroidism patients were aged 18 to 65.

The genes are TRBV13 and TRBJ1-4; possible D gene TRBD1, 6 bases. The clonotype comes from a woman in her 30s with Graves disease. The sample was peripheral blood mononuclear cells (PBMCs), taken at new diagnosis, from a patient treated with antithyroid drugs. As DNA, the CDR3 is TGTGCTAGCAGCCCACTAGGGGGGATTGAGGATGAAAAACTGTTTTTT. Protein product: CASSPLGGIEDEKLFF.